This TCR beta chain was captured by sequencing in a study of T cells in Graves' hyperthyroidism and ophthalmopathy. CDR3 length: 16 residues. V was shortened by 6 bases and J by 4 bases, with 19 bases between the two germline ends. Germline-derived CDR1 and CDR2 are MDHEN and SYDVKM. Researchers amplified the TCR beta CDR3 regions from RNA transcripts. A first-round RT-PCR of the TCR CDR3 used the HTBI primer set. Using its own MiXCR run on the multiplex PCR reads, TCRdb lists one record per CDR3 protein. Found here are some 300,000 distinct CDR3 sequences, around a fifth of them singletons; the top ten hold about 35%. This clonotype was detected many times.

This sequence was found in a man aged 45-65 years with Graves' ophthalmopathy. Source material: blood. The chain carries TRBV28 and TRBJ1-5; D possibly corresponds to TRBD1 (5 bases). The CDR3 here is CASSYILPGANQPQHF. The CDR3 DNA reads TGTGCCAGCAGCTACATCCTGCCCGGGGCGAATCAGCCCCAGCATTTT. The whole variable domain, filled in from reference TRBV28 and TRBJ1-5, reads DVKVTQSSRYLVKRTGEKVFLECVQDMDHENMFWYRQDPGLGLRLIYFSYDVKMKEKGDIPEGYSVSREKKERFSLILESASTNQTSMYLCASSYILPGANQPQHFGDGTRLSIL.